Here is one TCR beta chain with its context. The sample holds other DNA sequences that translate to the same CDR3. The naive CD8 fraction comprised CD45RO-negative cells positively selected for CCR7 and excluded terminally differentiated effector memory CD45RA+ cells. This sample is part of a study of shared clonotypes between healthy human individuals. Here immunoSEQ multiplex PCR was the method, and the copy in TCRdb shows in-frame clones only, minus some. The sample holds about 2 million clones, roughly 95% seen once. CDR1 SGHRS and CDR2 YFSETQ come from the germline V gene. V lost 2 bases and J lost 2; bases outside the gene matches: 1. The CDR3 covers 14 residues.

The receptor was isolated from a young man in good health. The V and J genes are TRBV5-1 and TRBJ2-1, with TRBD2 matching 7 bases. Sequencing was performed on naive CD8+ T cells sorted from blood. The CDR3 coding sequence is TGCGCCAGCAGCTTAGCGGGGCCCTACAATGAGCAGTTCTTC. Translated, it gives CASSLAGPYNEQFF.